This TCR beta chain was identified during a study of control samples from healthy donors and cancer patients. Looked up from germline, CDR1 is SGHVS and CDR2 is FQNEAQ. After removal of 2 bases from V and 0 bases from J, the junction contained 9 bases not matched to a gene. The CDR3 spans 18 residues. Libraries were prepared by immunoSEQ multiplex PCR; TCRdb keeps only in-frame clonotypes and omits some of them. The table has around 110,000 clones, over 90% seen once; the top ten hold roughly 2.6%. The rearrangement joins TRBV7-8 to TRBJ1-2, with 10 bases identical to TRBD1. The sample was blood. The TCR sequence derives from a young man in good health. This CDR3 reads CASSLRQGAGIANYGYTF. The CDR3 DNA reads as TGTGCCAGCAGCTTACGACAGGGGGCCGGGATAGCTAACTATGGCTACACCTTC.